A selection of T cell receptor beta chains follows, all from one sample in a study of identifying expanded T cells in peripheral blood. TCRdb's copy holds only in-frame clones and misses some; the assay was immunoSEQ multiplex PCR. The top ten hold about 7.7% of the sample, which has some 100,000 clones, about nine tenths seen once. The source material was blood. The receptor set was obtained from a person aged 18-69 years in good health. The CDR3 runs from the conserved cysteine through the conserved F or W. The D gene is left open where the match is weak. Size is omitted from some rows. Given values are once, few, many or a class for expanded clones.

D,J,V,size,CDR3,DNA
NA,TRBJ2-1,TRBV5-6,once,CASSRDTGEQFF,TGTGCCAGCAGCCGCGACACCGGTGAGCAGTTCTTC
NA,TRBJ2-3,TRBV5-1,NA,CASSSTPDTQYF,TGCGCCAGCAGCTCAACCCCAGATACGCAGTATTTT
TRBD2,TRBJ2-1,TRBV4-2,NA,CASSPGLADYNEQFF,TGTGCCAGCAGCCCGGGACTAGCGGATTACAATGAGCAGTTCTTC
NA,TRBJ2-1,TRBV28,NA,CASSTRGGTVSYNEQFF,TGTGCCAGCAGCACGAGAGGCGGGACAGTCTCCTACAATGAGCAGTTCTTC
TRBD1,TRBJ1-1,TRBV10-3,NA,CAIIRTGDPNAEAFF,TGTGCCATCATACGGACAGGGGACCCTAACGCTGAAGCTTTCTTT
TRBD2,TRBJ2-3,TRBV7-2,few,CASSFLSGGRTDTQYF,TGTGCCAGCAGCTTCCTTAGCGGGGGGCGGACAGATACGCAGTATTTT
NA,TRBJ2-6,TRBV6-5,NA,CASSKLSSGANVLTF,TGTGCCAGCAGCAAACTCAGCTCTGGGGCCAACGTCCTGACTTTC
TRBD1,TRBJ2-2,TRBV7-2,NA,CASSFGQGKGSGELFF,TGTGCCAGCAGCTTCGGACAGGGCAAGGGTTCCGGGGAGCTGTTTTTT
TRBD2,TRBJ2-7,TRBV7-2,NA,CASSLLAGGGSYEQYF,TGTGCCAGCAGCTTGCTAGCGGGAGGGGGATCCTACGAGCAGTACTTC
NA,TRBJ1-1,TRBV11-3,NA,CASSLRLNTEAFF,TGTGCCAGCAGCTTACGGCTGAACACTGAAGCTTTCTTT
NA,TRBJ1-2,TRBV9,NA,CASSPRGGWGDYGYTF,TGTGCCAGCAGCCCGAGGGGAGGGTGGGGGGACTATGGCTACACCTTC
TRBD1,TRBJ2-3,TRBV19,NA,CASSKQGARGDTQYF,TGTGCCAGTAGCAAACAGGGGGCGCGAGGAGATACGCAGTATTTT
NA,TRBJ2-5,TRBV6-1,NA,CASCDRVPETQYF,TGTGCCAGCTGTGATAGGGTTCCAGAGACCCAGTACTTC
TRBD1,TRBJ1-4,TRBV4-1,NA,CASSQPGQGAEKLFF,TGCGCCAGCAGCCAACCGGGACAGGGGGCGGAAAAACTGTTTTTT
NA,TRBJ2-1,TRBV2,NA,CASSSSTVGHNEQFF,TGTGCCAGCAGTTCCTCGACAGTAGGCCACAATGAGCAGTTCTTC
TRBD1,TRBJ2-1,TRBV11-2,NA,CASSLARTGGYNEQFF,TGTGCCAGCAGCTTAGCCCGGACAGGGGGTTACAATGAGCAGTTCTTC
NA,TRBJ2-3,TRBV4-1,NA,CASSQDGGGADTQYF,TGCGCCAGCAGCCAAGACGGCGGGGGCGCAGATACGCAGTATTTT
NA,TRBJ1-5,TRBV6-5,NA,CASRPGVNQPQHF,TGTGCCAGCAGGCCCGGGGTCAATCAGCCCCAGCATTTT